This T cell receptor beta chain was captured in a study of shared T cell receptors in the human thymus. V dropped 2 bases and J dropped 5; count of bases not matched to a gene: 10. Germline V gives CDR1 MRHNA, CDR2 SNTAGT. This CDR3 has 16 amino acids. This clone was picked up one time. TCRdb keeps only in-frame clones here, not all; method: immunoSEQ multiplex PCR. The profile covers about 400,000 clones, with roughly 94% appearing a single time and roughly 0.021% taken by the ten largest. This receptor was taken from a human donor. The chain uses TRBV6-4 and TRBJ2-7; TRBD2 matches at 9 bases. Sequences were obtained from thymocytes. The CDR3: CASSDSSSGTTNEQYF. In DNA, the CDR3 is TGTGCCAGCAGTGACAGTTCTAGCGGGACCACTAACGAGCAGTACTTC.